The T cell receptor (beta chain) under discussion was sequenced for a study of cytomegalovirus exposure and HLA in healthy donors. Whole-study results and caveats: Sequencing likely generated an artifact that appeared as a cluster of highly shared sequence variants. On later analysis, the bulk of CMV-associated TCR beta chains appeared to be HLA-restricted.

The CDR3 consists of 16 residues. CDR1 is SNHLY and CDR2 is FYNNEI in the germline V gene. Trimming removed 4 bases at V and 4 bases at J, with 19 bases between. PCR employed 60 Vbeta and 13 Jbeta primers. Profiling relied on immunoSEQ multiplex PCR, and the TCRdb table lists in-frame clones only, not all of them. This table holds a few hundred thousand clones, roughly 90% found once. With regard to this clone: The antigen is not known.

Every donor was a healthy person donating bone marrow. This sequence joins TRBV2 and TRBJ1-1; D is unclear. This TCR was sampled from a woman aged 18-29 years in good health and CMV-seronegative. The material sequenced was PBMCs. DNA for the CDR3: TGTGCCAGCAGTGCTTGGGTCCCAACTGGGAGCACTGAAGCTTTCTTT. Translation gives CASSAWVPTGSTEAFF. Using reference TRBV2 and TRBJ1-1 for the parts outside the CDR3, the full variable domain is EPEVTQTPSHQVTQMGQEVILRCVPISNHLYFYWYRQILGQKVEFLVSFYNNEISEKSEIFDDQFSVERPDGSNFTLKIRSTKLEDSAMYFCASSAWVPTGSTEAFFGQGTRLTVV.